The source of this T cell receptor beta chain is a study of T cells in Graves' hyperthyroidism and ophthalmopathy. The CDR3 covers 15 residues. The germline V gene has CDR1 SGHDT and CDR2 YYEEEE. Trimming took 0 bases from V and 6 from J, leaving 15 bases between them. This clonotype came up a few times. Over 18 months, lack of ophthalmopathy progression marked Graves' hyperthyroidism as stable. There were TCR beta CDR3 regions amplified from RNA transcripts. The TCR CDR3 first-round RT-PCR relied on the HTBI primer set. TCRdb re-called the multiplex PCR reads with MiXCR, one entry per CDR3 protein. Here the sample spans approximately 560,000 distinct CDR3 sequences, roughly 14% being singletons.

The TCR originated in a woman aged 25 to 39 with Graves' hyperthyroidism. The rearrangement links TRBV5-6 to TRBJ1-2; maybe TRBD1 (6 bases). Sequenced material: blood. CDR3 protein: CASSLVVVPGDGYTF. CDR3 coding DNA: TGTGCCAGCAGCTTGGTTGTGGTACCAGGGGATGGCTACACCTTC.